This passage covers 16 T cell receptor beta chains from one sample sequenced in a study of control samples from healthy donors and cancer patients. Sequencing was performed with immunoSEQ multiplex PCR; in TCRdb, only in-frame clones are kept and a portion is missing. This table has some 79,000 clones, roughly 84% appearing once. The source material was blood. The receptors come from a woman in her forties or fifties in good health.

The chain recombines TRBV18 with TRBJ1-4; unclear D gene. CDR1 and CDR2 (germline): KGHSH, LQKENI. The V end was cut by 2 bases, the J end by 5 bases, with 15 bases between. CDR3 length equals 16 residues. CDR3 sequence reads: CASSPSMTKTNEKLFF. The CDR3 DNA is TGTGCCAGCTCACCAAGCATGACAAAGACAAATGAAAAACTGTTTTTT.

V is TRBV5-1 and J is TRBJ1-3; tentative D call: TRBD1 (5 bases). Germline V gene data show CDR1 as SGHRS and CDR2 as YFSETQ. V lost 6 bases to trimming and J lost 2 bases, with 12 bases between them. The CDR3 has 14 amino acids. The CDR3 bases are TGCGCCAGCACCGACAGAGAGACTGGAAACACCATATATTTT. Translation gives CASTDRETGNTIYF.

V is TRBV5-5 and J is TRBJ2-1; 7 bases map to TRBD2. The germline V gene encodes CDR1 SGHKS and CDR2 YYEKEE (reference sequence). The CDR3 has 17 residues. Losses at the gene ends were 1 base for V and 2 bases for J; bases not matched to a gene: 9. The CDR3 DNA sequence: TGTGCCAGCAGCTTGCTCTGGCGGGAGTTTGCCTACAATGAGCAGTTCTTC. The encoded protein is CASSLLWREFAYNEQFF. Full variable domain (outside the CDR3, taken from reference TRBV5-5 and TRBJ2-1): DAGVTQSPTHLIKTRGQQVTLRCSPISGHKSVSWYQQVLGQGPQFIFQYYEKEERGRGNFPDRFSARQFPNYSSELNVNALLLGDSALYLCASSLLWREFAYNEQFFGPGTRLTVL.

V gene TRBV14 combines with J gene TRBJ2-7, with D perhaps TRBD2 (6 bases). The CDR3 sequence is 15 residues long. Germline lookup yields CDR1 SGHDN and CDR2 FVKESK. V lost 6 bases and J lost 3, with 18 bases in between. This CDR3 is CASSSGPSILYEQYF. CDR3 bases: TGTGCCAGCAGTAGCGGCCCATCGATCCTCTACGAGCAGTACTTC. The variable domain in full, with the rest retrieved from reference TRBV14 and TRBJ2-7, is EAGVTQFPSHSVIEKGQTVTLRCDPISGHDNLYWYRRVMGKEIKFLLHFVKESKQDESGMPNNRFLAERTGGTYSTLKVQPAELEDSGVYFCASSSGPSILYEQYFGPGTRLTVT.

The genes are TRBV6-4 and TRBJ2-1; TRBD1 matches 12 bases. Germline lookup yields CDR1 MRHNA and CDR2 SNTAGT. The J segment lost 4 bases and the V segment lost 7 bases, leaving 8 bases of the junction unmatched. CDR3 size: 16 residues. The CDR3 is CASTSEGQGAYNEQFF. CDR3 DNA: TGTGCCAGCACTAGCGAGGGACAGGGGGCTTACAATGAGCAGTTCTTC.

The chain joins TRBV9 to TRBJ1-1; D gene uncertain. The length of the CDR3 is 14 residues. The germline V gene encodes CDR1 SGDLS and CDR2 YYNGEE. The V gene lost 4 bases and the J gene lost 1 base, with 11 bases spanning the gap. This CDR3 reads CASSPHTQNTEAFF. CDR3 bases: TGTGCCAGCAGCCCCCATACACAGAACACTGAAGCTTTCTTT.

The V and J genes are TRBV12-3 or TRBV12-4 and TRBJ1-5; D call uncertain. The ends were cut back, 4 bases at V and 9 bases at J, with 10 bases in the middle. There are 12 residues in the CDR3. CDR3 sequence: CASSSSGGPQHF. The DNA for the CDR3 is TGTGCCAGCAGTTCCTCGGGAGGGCCCCAGCATTTT.

The chain is built from TRBV9 and TRBJ1-3, with 9 bases matching TRBD1. J gave up 1 base and V 1 base, and 6 bases lay outside the gene matches. CDR3 size: 17 residues. CDR1 SGDLS and CDR2 YYNGEE come from the germline V gene. CDR3 loop: CASSVTGTGLSGNTIYF. CDR3 DNA: TGTGCCAGCAGCGTAACCGGGACAGGGCTTTCTGGAAACACCATATATTTT.

The chain is built from TRBV19 and TRBJ1-1; 7 bases align to TRBD1. The CDR3 contains 16 residues. V gave up 1 base and J gave up 4 bases; unmatched junction bases: 9. In germline, CDR1 is LNHDA, CDR2 SQIVND (reference sequence). The CDR3 DNA follows: TGTGCCAGTAGTATAGTAAACCGACAGGGAGGCACTGAAGCTTTCTTT. This gives the protein CASSIVNRQGGTEAFF. Filled out from reference TRBV19 and TRBJ1-1, the complete variable domain reads DGGITQSPKYLFRKEGQNVTLSCEQNLNHDAMYWYRQDPGQGLRLIYYSQIVNDFQKGDIAEGYSVSREKKESFPLTVTSAQKNPTAFYLCASSIVNRQGGTEAFFGQGTRLTVV.

This chain connects TRBV29-1 to TRBJ2-7; 7 bases are shared with TRBD1. Germline trimming cut 7 bases from V and 3 bases from J; bases unmatched to any gene: 9. There are 13 residues in the CDR3. Germline CDR1 reads SQVTM; CDR2 reads ANQGSEA. In nucleotides, the CDR3 is TGCAGCGCCTCAGGGGGAGTGGGCTACGAGCAGTACTTC. Its translation is CSASGGVGYEQYF.

V gene TRBV2 combines with J gene TRBJ2-7; 14 bases line up with TRBD2. Trimming cost V 6 bases and J 7 bases; bases outside gene matches: 5. This CDR3 has 14 residues. CDR1 is SNHLY, CDR2 FYNNEI, per germline. The CDR3 protein is CASRGLAGVGEQYF. The CDR3 DNA follows: TGTGCCAGCAGGGGACTAGCGGGAGTGGGGGAGCAGTACTTC.

This chain links TRBV4-1 with TRBJ2-2; 9 nucleotides line up with TRBD2. Germline V gene lookup returns CDR1 MGHRA and CDR2 YSYEKL. The CDR3 totals 17 residues. V lost 1 base and J lost 2; bases outside the gene matches: 5. The CDR3 DNA follows: TGCGCCAGCAGCCAAGGAAGCGGGAGGACAAACACCGGGGAGCTGTTTTTT. Translated, it gives CASSQGSGRTNTGELFF.

The chain links TRBV29-1 to TRBJ2-7, with 8 bases aligning to TRBD1. There are 13 residues in the CDR3. Germline CDR1 is SQVTM and CDR2 is ANQGSEA. With 3 bases clipped from V and 2 bases from J, the junction kept 3 bases outside the gene matches. Here the CDR3 reads CSVEGTGTYEQYF. The CDR3 coding sequence is TGCAGCGTTGAGGGGACAGGCACCTACGAGCAGTACTTC.

This clone has more than one count but fewer than ten. The chain is built from TRBV19 and TRBJ1-2; 7 nucleotides align to TRBD1. The CDR3 totals 16 residues. CDR1 and CDR2 (germline): LNHDA, SQIVND (reference sequence). Losses at the gene ends were 3 bases for V and 0 bases for J; bases not matched to a gene: 7. The CDR3 spells CASSIGRGTANYGYTF. The CDR3 DNA is TGTGCCAGTAGTATTGGCAGGGGGACGGCTAACTATGGCTACACCTTC.

The V gene is TRBV15, the J gene TRBJ2-7; D not resolved. Germline CDR1 reads LNHNV; CDR2 reads YYDKDF (reference sequence). The CDR3 is 15 amino acids. The V and J ends lost 0 bases and 0 bases respectively, with 9 bases between them. The DNA of the CDR3 is TGTGCCACCAGCAGAGATTGGTTGAGCTCCTACGAGCAGTACTTC. This gives the protein CATSRDWLSSYEQYF.

The chain combines TRBV27 with TRBJ1-2; no firm D call. CDR3 length equals 16 residues. From germline, CDR1 is MNHEY and CDR2 SMNVEV (reference sequence). The V and J ends lost 0 bases and 4 bases respectively, with 15 bases between them. This chain's CDR3 is CASSLSAADGAYGYTF. The CDR3 DNA sequence: TGTGCCAGCAGTTTATCGGCGGCGGACGGAGCCTATGGCTACACCTTC.